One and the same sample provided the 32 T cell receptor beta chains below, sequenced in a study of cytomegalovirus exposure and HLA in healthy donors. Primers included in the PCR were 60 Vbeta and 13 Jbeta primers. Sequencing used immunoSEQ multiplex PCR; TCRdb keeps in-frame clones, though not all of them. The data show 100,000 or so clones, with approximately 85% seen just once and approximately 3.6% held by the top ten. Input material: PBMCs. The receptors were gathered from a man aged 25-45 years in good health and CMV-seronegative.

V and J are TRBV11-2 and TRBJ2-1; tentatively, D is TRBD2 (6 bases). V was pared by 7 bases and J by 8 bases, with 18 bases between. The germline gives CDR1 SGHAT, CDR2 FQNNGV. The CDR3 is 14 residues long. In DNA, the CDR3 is TGTGCCAGCAACCGGGACTCACTCGGGGATGAGCAGTTCTTC. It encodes CASNRDSLGDEQFF. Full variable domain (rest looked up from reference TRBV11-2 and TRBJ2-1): EAGVAQSPRYKIIEKRQSVAFWCNPISGHATLYWYQQILGQGPKLLIQFQNNGVVDDSQLPKDRFSAERLKGVDSTLKIQPAKLEDSAVYLCASNRDSLGDEQFFGPGTRLTVL.

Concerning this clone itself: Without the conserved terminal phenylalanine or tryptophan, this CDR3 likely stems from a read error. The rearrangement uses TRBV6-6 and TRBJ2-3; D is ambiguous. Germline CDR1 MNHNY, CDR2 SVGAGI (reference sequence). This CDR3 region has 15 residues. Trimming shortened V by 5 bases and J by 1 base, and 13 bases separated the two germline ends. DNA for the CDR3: TGTGCCAGCAGTGACCATGGTATCGGCACAGATACGCAGTATGTT. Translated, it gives CASSDHGIGTDTQYV.

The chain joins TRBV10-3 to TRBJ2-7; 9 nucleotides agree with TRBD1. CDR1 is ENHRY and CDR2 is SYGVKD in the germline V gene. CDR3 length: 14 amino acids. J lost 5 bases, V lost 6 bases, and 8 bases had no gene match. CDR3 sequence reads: CAISPSGTGNEQYF. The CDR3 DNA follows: TGTGCCATCAGCCCGAGCGGGACAGGGAACGAGCAGTACTTC.

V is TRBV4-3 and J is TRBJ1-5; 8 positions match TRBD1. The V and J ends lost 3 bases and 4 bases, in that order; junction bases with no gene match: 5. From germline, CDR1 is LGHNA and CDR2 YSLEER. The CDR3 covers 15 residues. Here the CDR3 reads CASSQEHRGNQPQHF. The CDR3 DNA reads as TGCGCCAGCAGCCAGGAACACAGGGGGAATCAGCCCCAGCATTTT.

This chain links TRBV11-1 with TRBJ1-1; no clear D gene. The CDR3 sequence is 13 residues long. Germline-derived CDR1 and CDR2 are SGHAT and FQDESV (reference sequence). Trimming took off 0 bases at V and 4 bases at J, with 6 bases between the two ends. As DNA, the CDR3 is TGTGCCAGCAGCTTAGCACGGGGCACTGAAGCTTTCTTT. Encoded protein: CASSLARGTEAFF.

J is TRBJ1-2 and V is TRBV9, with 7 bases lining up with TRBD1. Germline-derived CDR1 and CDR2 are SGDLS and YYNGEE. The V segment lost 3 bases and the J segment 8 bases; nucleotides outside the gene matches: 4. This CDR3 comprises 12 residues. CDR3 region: CASSAGTAGYTF. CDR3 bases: TGTGCCAGCAGCGCTGGGACAGCAGGCTACACCTTC. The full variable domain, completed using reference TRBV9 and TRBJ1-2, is DSGVTQTPKHLITATGQRVTLRCSPRSGDLSVYWYQQSLDQGLQFLIQYYNGEERAKGNILERFSAQQFPDLHSELNLSSLELGDSALYFCASSAGTAGYTFGSGTRLTVV.

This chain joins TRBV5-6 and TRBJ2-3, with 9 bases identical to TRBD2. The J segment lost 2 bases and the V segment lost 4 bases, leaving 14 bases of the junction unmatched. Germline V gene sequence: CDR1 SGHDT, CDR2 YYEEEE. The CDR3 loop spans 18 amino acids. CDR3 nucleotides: TGTGCCAGCAGCGCGACTAGCGGTCTGGGAGTAGACACAGATACGCAGTATTTT. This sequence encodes CASSATSGLGVDTDTQYF. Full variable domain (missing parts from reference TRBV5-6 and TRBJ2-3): DAGVTQSPTHLIKTRGQQVTLRCSPKSGHDTVSWYQQALGQGPQFIFQYYEEEERQRGNFPDRFSGHQFPNYSSELNVNALLLGDSALYLCASSATSGLGVDTDTQYFGPGTRLTVL.

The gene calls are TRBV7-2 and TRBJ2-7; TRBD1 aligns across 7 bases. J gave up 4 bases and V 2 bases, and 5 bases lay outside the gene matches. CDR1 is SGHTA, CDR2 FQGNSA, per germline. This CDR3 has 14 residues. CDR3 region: CASSLPDREYEQYF. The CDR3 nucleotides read TGTGCCAGCAGCTTACCCGACAGGGAGTACGAGCAGTACTTC.

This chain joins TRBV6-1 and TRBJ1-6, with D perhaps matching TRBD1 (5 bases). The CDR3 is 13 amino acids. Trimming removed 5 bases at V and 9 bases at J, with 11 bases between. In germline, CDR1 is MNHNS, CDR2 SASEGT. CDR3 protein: CASSPQDPSPLHF. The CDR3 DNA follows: TGTGCCAGCAGTCCACAGGATCCTTCACCCCTCCACTTT.

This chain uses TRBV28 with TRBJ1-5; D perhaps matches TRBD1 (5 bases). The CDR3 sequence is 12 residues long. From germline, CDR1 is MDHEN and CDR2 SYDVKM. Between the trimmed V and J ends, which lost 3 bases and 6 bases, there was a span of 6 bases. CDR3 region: CASSLGGQPQHF. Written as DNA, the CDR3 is TGTGCCAGCAGTTTGGGGGGTCAGCCCCAGCATTTT.

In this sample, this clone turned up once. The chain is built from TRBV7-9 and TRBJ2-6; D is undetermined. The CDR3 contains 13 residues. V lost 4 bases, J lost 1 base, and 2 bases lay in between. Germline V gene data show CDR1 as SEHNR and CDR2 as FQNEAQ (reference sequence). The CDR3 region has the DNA TGTGCCAGCAGCTCGTCTGGGGCCAACGTCCTGACTTTC. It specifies CASSSSGANVLTF.

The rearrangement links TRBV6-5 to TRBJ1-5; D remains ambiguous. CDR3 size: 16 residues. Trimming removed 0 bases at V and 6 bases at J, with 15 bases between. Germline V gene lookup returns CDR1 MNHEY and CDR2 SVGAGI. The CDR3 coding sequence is TGTGCCAGCAGTTACTCGAGGTTGGGGAGCGGTCAGCCCCAGCATTTT. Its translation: CASSYSRLGSGQPQHF.

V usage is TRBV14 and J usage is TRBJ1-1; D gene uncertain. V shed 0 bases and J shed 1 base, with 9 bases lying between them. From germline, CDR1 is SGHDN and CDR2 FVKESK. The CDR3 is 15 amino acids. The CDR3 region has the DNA TGTGCCAGCAGCCAAGATTCGGGGAAGAACACTGAAGCTTTCTTT. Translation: CASSQDSGKNTEAFF.

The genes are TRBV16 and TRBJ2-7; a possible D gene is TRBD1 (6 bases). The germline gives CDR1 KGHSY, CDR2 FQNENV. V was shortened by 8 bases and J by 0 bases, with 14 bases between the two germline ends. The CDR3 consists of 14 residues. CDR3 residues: CASARTVGSYEQYF. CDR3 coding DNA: TGTGCCAGCGCACGGACAGTTGGCTCCTACGAGCAGTACTTC. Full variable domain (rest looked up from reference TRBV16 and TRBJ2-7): GEEVAQTPKHLVRGEGQKAKLYCAPIKGHSYVFWYQQVLKNEFKFLISFQNENVFDETGMPKERFSAKCLPNSPCSLEIQATKLEDSAVYFCASARTVGSYEQYFGPGTRLTVT.

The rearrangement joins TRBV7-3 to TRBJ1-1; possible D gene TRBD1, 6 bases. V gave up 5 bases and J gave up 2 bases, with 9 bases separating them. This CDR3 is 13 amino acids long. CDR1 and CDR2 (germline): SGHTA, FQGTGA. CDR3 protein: CASSPGANTEAFF. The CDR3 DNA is TGTGCCAGCAGCCCAGGGGCTAACACTGAAGCTTTCTTT.

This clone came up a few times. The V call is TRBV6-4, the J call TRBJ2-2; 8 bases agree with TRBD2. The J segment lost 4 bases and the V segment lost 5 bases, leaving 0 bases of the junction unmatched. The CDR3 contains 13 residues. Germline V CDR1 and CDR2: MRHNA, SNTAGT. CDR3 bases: TGTGCCAGCAGTAGCGGGAGCACCGGGGAGCTGTTTTTT. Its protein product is CASSSGSTGELFF.

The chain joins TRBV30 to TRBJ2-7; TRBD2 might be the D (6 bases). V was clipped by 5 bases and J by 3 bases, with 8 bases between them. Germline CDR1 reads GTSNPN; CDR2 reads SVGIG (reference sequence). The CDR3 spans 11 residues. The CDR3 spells CAWVDYYEQYF. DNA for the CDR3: TGTGCCTGGGTGGACTACTACGAGCAGTACTTC.

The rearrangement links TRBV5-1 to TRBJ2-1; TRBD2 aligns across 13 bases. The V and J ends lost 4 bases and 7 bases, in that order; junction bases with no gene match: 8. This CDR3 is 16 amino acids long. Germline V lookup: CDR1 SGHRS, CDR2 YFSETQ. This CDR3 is CASSLGTSGDLNEQFF. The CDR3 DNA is TGCGCCAGCAGCCTTGGGACTAGCGGGGATTTGAATGAGCAGTTCTTC. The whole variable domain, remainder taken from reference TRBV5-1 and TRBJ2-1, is KAGVTQTPRYLIKTRGQQVTLSCSPISGHRSVSWYQQTPGQGLQFLFEYFSETQRNKGNFPGRFSGRQFSNSRSEMNVSTLELGDSALYLCASSLGTSGDLNEQFFGPGTRLTVL.

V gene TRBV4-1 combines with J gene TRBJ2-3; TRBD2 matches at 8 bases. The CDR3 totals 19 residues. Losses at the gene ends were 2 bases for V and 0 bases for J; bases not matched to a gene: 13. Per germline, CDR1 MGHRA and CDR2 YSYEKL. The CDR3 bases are TGCGCCAGCAGCCAACGCGAGCGGGGGTCAATCTCTAGCACAGATACGCAGTATTTT. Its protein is CASSQRERGSISSTDTQYF.

CDR3 in DNA: TGCGCCAGCAGCCAAAATCCACAGGGGGCCAGCGGAAACACCATATATTTT. This sequence encodes CASSQNPQGASGNTIYF. V usage is TRBV4-1 and J usage is TRBJ1-3, with TRBD1 matching 9 bases. The V gene's germline CDR1 is MGHRA and CDR2 YSYEKL. With 2 bases clipped from V and 4 bases from J, the junction kept 9 bases outside the gene matches. The CDR3 runs 17 residues.

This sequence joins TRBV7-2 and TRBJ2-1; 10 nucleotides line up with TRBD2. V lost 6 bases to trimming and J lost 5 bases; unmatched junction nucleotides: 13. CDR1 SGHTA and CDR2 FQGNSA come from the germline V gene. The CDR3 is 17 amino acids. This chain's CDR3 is CASRRHSGRIGDNEQFF. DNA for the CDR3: TGTGCCAGCAGACGACATAGCGGGAGGATTGGGGACAATGAGCAGTTCTTC.

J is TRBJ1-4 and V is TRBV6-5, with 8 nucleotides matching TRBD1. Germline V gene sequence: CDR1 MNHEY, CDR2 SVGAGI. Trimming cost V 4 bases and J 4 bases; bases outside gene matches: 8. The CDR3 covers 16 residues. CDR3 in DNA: TGTGCCAGCAGTTCCCGAAGGGGACAGGTTAATGAAAAACTGTTTTTT. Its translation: CASSSRRGQVNEKLFF.

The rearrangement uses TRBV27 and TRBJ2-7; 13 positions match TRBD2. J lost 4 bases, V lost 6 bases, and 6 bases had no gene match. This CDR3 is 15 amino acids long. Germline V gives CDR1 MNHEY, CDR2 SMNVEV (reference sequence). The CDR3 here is CASSTSGGGSYEQYF. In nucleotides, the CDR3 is TGTGCCAGCAGCACTAGCGGGGGGGGTTCGTACGAGCAGTACTTC.

CDR3 region: CASSIGTGGYQPQHF. CDR3 nucleotide sequence: TGTGCCAGTAGTATTGGGACAGGGGGTTATCAGCCCCAGCATTTT. V is TRBV19 and J is TRBJ1-5; TRBD1 matches 11 bases. CDR3 length: 15 amino acids. With 3 bases clipped from V and 5 bases from J, the junction kept 3 bases outside the gene matches. The germline V gene encodes CDR1 LNHDA and CDR2 SQIVND (reference sequence).

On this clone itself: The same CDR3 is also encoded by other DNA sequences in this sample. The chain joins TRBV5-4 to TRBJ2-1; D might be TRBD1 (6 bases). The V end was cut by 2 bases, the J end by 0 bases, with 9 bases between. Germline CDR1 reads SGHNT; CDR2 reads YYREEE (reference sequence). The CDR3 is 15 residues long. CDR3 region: CASSLGGSSYNEQFF. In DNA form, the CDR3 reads TGTGCCAGCAGCTTAGGGGGAAGCTCCTACAATGAGCAGTTCTTC.

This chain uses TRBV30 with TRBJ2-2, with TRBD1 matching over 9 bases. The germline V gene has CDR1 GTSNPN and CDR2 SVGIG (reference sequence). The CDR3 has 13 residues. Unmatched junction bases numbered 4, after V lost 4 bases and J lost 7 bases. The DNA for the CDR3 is TGTGCCTGGAACAGGGGGCATATCGGGGAGCTGTTTTTT. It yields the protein CAWNRGHIGELFF.

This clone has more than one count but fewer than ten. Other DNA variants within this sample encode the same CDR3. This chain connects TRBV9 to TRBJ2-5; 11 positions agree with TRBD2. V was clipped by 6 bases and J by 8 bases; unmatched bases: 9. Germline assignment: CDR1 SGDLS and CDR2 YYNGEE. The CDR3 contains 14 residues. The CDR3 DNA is TGTGCCAGCAACCTAGCGGGGGGTGGGGAAACCCAGTACTTC. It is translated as CASNLAGGGETQYF.

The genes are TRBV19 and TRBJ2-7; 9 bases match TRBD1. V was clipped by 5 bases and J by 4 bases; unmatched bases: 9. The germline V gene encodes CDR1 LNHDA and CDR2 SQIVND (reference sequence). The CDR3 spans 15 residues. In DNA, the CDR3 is TGTGCCAGTAGTTTTGAACAGGGGGCGCAATACGAGCAGTACTTC. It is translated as CASSFEQGAQYEQYF.

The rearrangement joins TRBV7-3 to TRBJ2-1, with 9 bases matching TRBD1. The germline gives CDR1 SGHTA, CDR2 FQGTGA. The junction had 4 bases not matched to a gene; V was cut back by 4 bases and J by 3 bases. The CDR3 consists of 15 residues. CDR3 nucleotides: TGTGCCAGCAGCTCGGGGACAGGGAGCTACAATGAGCAGTTCTTC. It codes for CASSSGTGSYNEQFF.

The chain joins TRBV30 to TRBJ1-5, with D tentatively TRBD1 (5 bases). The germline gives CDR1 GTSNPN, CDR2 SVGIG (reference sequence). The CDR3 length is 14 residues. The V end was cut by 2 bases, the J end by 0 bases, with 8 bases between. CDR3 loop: CAWSLGRSNQPQHF. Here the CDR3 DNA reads TGTGCCTGGAGTCTGGGGCGTAGCAATCAGCCCCAGCATTTT.

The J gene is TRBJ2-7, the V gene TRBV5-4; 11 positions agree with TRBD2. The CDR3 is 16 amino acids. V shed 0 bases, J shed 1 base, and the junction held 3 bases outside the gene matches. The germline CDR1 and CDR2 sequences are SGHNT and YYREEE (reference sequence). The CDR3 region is CASSLGGTSGSYEQYF. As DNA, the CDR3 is TGTGCCAGCAGCTTGGGGGGGACTAGCGGTTCCTACGAGCAGTACTTC.

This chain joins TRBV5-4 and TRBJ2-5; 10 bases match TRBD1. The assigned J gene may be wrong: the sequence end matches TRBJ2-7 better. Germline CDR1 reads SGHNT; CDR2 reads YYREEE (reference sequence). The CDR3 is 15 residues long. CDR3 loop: CASTGTGQGSYEQYF. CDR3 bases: TGTGCCAGCACAGGTACGGGACAGGGGTCCTACGAGCAGTACTTC.